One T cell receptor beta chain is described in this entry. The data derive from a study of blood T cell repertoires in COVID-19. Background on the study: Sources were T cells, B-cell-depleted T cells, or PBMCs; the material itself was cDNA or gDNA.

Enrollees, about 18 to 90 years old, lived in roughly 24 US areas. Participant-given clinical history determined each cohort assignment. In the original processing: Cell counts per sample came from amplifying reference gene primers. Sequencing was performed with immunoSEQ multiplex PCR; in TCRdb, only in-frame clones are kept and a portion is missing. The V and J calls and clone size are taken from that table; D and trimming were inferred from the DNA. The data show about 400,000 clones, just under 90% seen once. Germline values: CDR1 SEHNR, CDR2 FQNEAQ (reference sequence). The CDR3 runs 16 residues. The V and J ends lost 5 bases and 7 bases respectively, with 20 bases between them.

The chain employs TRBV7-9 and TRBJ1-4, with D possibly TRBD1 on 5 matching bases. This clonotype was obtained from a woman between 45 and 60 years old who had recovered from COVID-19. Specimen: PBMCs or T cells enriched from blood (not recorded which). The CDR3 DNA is TGTGCCAGCAGCCTGCAGGAGTTCAAAAGGGGTGAAAAACTGTTTTTT. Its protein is CASSLQEFKRGEKLFF.